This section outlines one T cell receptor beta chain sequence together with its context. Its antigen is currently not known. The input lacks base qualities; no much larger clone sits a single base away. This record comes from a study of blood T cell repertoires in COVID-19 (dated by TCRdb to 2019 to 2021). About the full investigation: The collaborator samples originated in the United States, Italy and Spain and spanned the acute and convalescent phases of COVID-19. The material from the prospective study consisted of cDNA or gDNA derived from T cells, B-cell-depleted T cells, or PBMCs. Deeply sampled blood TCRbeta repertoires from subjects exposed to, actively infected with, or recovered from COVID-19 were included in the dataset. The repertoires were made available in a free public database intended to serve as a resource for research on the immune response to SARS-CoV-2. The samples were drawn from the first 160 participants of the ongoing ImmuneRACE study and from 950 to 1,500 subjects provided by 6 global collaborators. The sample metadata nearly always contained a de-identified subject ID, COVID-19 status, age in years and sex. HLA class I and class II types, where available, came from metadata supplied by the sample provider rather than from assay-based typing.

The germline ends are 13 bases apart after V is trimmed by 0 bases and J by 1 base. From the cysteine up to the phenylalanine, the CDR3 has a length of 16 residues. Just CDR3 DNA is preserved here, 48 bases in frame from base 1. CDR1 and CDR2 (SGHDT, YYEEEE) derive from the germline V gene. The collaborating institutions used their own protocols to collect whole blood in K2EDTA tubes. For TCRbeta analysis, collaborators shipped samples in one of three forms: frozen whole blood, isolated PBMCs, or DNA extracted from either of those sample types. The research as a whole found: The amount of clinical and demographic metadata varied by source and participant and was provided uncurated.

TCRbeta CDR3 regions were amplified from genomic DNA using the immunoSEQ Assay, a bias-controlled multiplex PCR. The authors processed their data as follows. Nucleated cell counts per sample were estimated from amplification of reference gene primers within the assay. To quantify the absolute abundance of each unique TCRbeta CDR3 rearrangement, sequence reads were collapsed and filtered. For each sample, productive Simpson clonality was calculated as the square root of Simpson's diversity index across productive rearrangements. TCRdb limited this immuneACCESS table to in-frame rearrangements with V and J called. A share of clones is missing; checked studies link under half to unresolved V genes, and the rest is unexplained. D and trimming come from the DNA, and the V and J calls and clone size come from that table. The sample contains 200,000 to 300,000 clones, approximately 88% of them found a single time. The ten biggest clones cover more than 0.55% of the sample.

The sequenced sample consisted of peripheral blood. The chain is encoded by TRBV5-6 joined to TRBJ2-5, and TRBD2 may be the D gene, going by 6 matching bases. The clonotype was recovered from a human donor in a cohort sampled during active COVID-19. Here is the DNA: TGTGCCAGCAGCTTGGAGGGGCTAGCGAGCCAAGAGACCCAGTACTTC. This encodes CASSLEGLASQETQYF.